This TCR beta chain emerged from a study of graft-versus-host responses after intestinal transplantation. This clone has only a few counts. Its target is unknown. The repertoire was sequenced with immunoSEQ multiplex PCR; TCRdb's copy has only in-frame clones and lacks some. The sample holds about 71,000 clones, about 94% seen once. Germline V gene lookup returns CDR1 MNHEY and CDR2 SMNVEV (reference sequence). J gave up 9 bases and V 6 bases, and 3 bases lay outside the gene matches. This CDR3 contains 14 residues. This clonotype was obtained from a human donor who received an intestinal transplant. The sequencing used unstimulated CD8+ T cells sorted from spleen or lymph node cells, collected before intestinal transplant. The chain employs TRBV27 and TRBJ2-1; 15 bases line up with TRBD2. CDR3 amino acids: CASSMGLAGGEQFF. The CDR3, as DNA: TGTGCCAGCAGCATGGGACTAGCGGGGGGTGAGCAGTTCTTC.